This T cell receptor beta chain was recorded in a study of blood T cell repertoires in COVID-19. Study information: Sites across the United States, Italy and Spain contributed samples from acute and convalescent COVID-19.

Methods used by the authors: Amplification of reference gene primers was used by the study to estimate nucleated cell counts. Repertoires were generated with immunoSEQ multiplex PCR, while TCRdb's copy carries only in-frame clones and drops some. V, J and clone size were drawn from that table, and D and trimming were deduced from the DNA. The repertoire consists of about half a million clones, with roughly 88% occurring once and the leading ten covering about 3%. V lost 4 bases and J lost 4, with 10 bases in between. The CDR3 is made up of 13 amino acids. CDR1 SGHDN and CDR2 FVKESK come from the germline V gene.

The clonotype originates from a human donor in a cohort sampled during active COVID-19. Material: peripheral blood. V and J are TRBV14 and TRBJ1-2, with a weak D call TRBD1 (5 bases). CDR3 protein: CASSRMDIYGYTF. CDR3 in DNA: TGTGCCAGCAGCCGCATGGACATCTATGGCTACACCTTC.